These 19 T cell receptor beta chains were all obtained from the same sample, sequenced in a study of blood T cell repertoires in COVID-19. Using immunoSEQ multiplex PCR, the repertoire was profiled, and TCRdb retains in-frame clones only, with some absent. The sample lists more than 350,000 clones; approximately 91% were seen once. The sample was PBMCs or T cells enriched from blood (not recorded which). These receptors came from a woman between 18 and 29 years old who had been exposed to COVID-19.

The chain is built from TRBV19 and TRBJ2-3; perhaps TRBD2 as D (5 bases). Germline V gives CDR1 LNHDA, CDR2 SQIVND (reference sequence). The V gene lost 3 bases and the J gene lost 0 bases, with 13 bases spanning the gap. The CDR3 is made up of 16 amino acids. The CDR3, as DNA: TGTGCCAGTAGTATGGGTTCGGGATCTAGCACAGATACGCAGTATTTT. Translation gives CASSMGSGSSTDTQYF.

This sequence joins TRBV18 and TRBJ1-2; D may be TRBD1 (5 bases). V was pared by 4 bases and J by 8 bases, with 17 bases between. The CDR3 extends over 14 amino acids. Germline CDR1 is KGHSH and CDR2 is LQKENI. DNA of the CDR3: TGTGCCAGCTCACTCGAGGACACTTGGTGGGGCTACACCTTC. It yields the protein CASSLEDTWWGYTF.

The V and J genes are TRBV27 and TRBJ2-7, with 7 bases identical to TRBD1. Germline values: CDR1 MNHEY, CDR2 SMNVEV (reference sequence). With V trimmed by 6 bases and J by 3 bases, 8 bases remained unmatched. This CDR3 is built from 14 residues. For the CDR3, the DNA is TGTGCCAGCAGCTTTACAGGGGTGCGCTACGAGCAGTACTTC. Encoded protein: CASSFTGVRYEQYF.

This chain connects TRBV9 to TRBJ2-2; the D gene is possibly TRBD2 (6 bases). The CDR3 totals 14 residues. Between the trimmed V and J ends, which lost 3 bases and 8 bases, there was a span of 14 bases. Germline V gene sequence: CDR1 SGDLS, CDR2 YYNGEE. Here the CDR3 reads CASSGLVGGGELFF. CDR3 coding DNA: TGTGCCAGCAGCGGACTGGTGGGGGGTGGGGAGCTGTTTTTT.

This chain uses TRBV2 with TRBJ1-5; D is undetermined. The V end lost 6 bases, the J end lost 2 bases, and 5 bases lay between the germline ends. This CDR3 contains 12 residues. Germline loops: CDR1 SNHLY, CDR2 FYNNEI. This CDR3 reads CASSIGNQPQHF. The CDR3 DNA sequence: TGTGCCAGCAGCATTGGCAATCAGCCCCAGCATTTT.

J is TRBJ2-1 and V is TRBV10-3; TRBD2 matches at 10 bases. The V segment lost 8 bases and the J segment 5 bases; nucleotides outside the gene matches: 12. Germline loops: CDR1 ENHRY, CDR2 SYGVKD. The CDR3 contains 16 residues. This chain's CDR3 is CAIRPSGSQLNNEQFF. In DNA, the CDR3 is TGTGCCATCCGGCCTAGCGGGAGTCAACTCAACAATGAGCAGTTCTTC.

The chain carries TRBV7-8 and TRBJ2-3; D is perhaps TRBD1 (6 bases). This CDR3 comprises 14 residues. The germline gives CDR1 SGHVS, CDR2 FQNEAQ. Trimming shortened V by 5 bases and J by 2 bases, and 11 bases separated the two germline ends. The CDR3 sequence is CASSRTGNTDTQYF. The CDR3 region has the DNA TGTGCCAGCAGCCGCACAGGGAACACAGATACGCAGTATTTT.

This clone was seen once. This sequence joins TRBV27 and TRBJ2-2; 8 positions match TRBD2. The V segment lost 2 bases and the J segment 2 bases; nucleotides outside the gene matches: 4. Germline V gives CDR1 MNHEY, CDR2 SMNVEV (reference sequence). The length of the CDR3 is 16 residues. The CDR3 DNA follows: TGTGCCAGCAGTTTAGGGACTAGGAGTAACACCGGGGAGCTGTTTTTT. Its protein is CASSLGTRSNTGELFF.

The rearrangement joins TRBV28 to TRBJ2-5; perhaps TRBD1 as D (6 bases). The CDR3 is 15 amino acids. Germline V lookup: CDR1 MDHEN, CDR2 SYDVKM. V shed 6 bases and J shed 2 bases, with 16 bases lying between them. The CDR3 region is CASSQLDRNQETQYF. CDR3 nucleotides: TGTGCCAGCAGCCAACTCGACAGGAATCAAGAGACCCAGTACTTC.

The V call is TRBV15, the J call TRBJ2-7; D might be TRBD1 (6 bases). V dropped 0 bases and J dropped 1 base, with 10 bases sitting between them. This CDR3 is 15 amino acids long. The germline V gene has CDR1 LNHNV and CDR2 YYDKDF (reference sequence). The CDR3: CATSRDRGLSYEQYF. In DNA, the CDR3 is TGTGCCACCAGCAGAGATAGGGGGTTATCCTACGAGCAGTACTTC.

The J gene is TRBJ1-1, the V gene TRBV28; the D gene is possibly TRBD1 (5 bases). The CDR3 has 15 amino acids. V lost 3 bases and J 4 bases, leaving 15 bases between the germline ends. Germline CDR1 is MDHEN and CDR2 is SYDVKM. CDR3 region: CASSLSGEVVTEAFF. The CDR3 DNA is TGTGCCAGCAGTTTGTCGGGGGAAGTTGTCACTGAAGCTTTCTTT.

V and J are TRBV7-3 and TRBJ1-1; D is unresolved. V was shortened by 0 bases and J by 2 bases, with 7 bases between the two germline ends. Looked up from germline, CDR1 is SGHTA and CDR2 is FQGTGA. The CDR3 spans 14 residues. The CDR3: CASSLTPTNTEAFF. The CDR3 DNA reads TGTGCCAGCAGCTTAACTCCAACAAACACTGAAGCTTTCTTT.

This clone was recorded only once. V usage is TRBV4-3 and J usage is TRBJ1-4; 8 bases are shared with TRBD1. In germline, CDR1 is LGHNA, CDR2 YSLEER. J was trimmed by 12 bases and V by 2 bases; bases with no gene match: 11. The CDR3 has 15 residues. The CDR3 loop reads CASSQRGGQGRELFF. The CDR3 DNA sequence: TGCGCCAGCAGCCAAAGGGGTGGACAGGGAAGGGAACTGTTTTTT.

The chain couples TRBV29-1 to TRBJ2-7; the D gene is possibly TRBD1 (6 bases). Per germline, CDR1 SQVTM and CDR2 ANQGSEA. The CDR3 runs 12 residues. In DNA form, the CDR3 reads TGCAGTGGACTGGACAGTTCCTACGAGCAGTACTTC. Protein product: CSGLDSSYEQYF.

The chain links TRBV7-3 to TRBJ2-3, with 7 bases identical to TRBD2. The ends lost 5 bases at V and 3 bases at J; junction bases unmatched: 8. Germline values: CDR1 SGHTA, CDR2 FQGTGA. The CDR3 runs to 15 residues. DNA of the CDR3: TGTGCCAGCAGCCCCTCACCAGCGGGGACAGATACGCAGTATTTT. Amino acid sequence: CASSPSPAGTDTQYF. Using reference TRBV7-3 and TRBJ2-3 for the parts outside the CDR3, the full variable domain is GAGVSQTPSNKVTEKGKYVELRCDPISGHTALYWYRQSLGQGPEFLIYFQGTGAADDSGLPNDRFFAVRPEGSVSTLKIQRTERGDSAVYLCASSPSPAGTDTQYFGPGTRLTVL.

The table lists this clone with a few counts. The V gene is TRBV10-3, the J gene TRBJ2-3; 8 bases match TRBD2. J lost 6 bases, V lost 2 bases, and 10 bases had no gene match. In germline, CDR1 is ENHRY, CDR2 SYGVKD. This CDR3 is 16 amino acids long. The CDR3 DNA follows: TGTGCCATCAGTGAGAGGGGAAAGACTAGCGTGGATACGCAGTATTTT. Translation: CAISERGKTSVDTQYF.

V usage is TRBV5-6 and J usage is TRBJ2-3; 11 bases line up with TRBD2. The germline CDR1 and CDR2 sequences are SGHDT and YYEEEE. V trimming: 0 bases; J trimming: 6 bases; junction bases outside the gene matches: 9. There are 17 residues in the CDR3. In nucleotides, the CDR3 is TGTGCCAGCAGCTTGGGGCTAGCGGGGGGCATTCTGGATACGCAGTATTTT. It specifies CASSLGLAGGILDTQYF.

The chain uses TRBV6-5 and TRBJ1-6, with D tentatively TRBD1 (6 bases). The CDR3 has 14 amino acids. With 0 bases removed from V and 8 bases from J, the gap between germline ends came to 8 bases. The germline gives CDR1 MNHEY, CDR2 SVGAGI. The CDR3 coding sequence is TGTGCCAGCAGTTACTCAACAGGGTATTCACCCCTCCACTTT. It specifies CASSYSTGYSPLHF.

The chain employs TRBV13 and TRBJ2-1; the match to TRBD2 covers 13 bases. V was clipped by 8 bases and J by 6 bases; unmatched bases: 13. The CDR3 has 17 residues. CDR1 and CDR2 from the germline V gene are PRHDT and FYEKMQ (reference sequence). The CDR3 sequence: CASLGGLAGTKSNEQFF. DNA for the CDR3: TGTGCCAGCTTAGGGGGACTAGCGGGGACAAAGTCCAATGAGCAGTTCTTC. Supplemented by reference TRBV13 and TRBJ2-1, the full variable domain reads AAGVIQSPRHLIKEKRETATLKCYPIPRHDTVYWYQQGPGQDPQFLISFYEKMQSDKGSIPDRFSAQQFSDYHSELNMSSLELGDSALYFCASLGGLAGTKSNEQFFGPGTRLTVL.